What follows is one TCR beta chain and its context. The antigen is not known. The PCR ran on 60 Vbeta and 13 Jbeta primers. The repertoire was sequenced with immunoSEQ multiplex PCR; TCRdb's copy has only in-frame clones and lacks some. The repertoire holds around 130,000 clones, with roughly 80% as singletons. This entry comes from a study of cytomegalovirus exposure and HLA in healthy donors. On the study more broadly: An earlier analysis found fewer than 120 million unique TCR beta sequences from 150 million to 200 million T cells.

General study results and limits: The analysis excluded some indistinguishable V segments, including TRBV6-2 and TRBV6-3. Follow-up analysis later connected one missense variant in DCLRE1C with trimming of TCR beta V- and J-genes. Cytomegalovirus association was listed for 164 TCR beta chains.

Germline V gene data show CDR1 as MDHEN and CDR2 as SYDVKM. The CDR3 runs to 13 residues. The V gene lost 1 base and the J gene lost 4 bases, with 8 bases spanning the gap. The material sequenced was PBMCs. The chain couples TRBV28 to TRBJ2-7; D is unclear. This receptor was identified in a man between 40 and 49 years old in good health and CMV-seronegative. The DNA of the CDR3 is TGTGCCAGCAGTTTATTACACGGGTACGAGCAGTACTTC. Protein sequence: CASSLLHGYEQYF.